The TCR beta chain described here comes from a study of blood T cell repertoires in COVID-19. Overall study: Samples came from the United States, Italy and Spain, spanning acute and convalescent COVID-19. Sources were T cells, B-cell-depleted T cells, or PBMCs; the material itself was cDNA or gDNA.

Original handling: Reference gene primer amplification yielded estimated nucleated cell counts. Method: immunoSEQ multiplex PCR; TCRdb's copy keeps in-frame clones and lacks some. V, J and clone size reflect that table, while D and trimming were determined from the DNA. The sample includes roughly 68,000 clones, roughly 88% seen only once; the top ten take approximately 4.3%. CDR3 length: 14 amino acids. J lost 7 bases, V lost 6 bases, and 5 bases had no gene match. Germline-derived CDR1 and CDR2 are SGHTA and FQGNSA. Sequencing input: peripheral blood. The rearrangement links TRBV7-2 to TRBJ2-1; 11 bases map to TRBD2. This clonotype originated in a human donor in a cohort sampled during active COVID-19. The CDR3 loop reads CASRTTSGVNEQFF. CDR3 nucleotides: TGTGCCAGCAGAACGACTAGCGGGGTGAATGAGCAGTTCTTC.